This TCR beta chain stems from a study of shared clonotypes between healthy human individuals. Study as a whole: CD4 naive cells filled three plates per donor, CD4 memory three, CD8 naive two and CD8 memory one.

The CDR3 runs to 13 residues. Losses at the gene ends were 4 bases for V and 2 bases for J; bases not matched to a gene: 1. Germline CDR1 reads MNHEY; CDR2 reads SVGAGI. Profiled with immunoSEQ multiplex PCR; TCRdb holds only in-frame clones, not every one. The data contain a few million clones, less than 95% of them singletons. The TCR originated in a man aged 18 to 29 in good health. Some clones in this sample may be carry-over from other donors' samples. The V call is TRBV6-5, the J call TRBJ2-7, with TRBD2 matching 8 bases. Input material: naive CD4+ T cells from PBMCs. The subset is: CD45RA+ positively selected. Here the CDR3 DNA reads TGTGCCAGCAGTTGGGGACTAGCCTACGAGCAGTACTTC. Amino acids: CASSWGLAYEQYF.